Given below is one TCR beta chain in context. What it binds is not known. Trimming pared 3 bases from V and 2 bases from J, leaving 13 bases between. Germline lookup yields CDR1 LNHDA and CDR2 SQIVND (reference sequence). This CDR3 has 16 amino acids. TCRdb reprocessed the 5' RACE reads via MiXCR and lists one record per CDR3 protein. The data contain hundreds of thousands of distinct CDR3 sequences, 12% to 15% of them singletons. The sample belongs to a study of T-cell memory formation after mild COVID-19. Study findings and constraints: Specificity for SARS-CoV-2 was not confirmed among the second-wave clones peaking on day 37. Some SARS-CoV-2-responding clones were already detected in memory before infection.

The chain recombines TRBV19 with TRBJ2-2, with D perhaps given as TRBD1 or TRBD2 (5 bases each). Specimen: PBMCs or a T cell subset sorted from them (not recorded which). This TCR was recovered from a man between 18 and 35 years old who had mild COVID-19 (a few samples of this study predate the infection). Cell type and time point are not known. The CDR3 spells CASSISGPINTGELFF. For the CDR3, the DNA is TGTGCCAGTAGTATTTCGGGGCCCATTAACACCGGGGAGCTGTTTTTT. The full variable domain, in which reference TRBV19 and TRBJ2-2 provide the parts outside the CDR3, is DGGITQSPKYLFRKEGQNVTLSCEQNLNHDAMYWYRQDPGQGLRLIYYSQIVNDFQKGDIAEGYSVSREKKESFPLTVTSAQKNPTAFYLCASSISGPINTGELFFGEGSRLTVL.